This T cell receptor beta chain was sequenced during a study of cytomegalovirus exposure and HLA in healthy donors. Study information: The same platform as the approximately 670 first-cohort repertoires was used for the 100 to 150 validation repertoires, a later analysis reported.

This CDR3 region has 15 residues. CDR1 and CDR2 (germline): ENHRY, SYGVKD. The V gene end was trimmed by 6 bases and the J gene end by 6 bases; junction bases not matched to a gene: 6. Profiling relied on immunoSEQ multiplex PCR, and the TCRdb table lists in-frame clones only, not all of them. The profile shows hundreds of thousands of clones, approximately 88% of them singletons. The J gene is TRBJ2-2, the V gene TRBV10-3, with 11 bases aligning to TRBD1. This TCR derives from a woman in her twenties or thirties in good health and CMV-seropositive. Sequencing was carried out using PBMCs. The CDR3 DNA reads TGTGCCATCAGCCCGGGACAGGGGGATGCCGGGGAGCTGTTTTTT. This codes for CAISPGQGDAGELFF.